These 21 T cell receptor beta chains were sequenced from one sample in a study of shared clonotypes between healthy human individuals. This table comes from immunoSEQ multiplex PCR, and its TCRdb copy is limited to in-frame clones, with some not included. The repertoire consists of roughly 2.5 million clones, with 85% to 95% occurring once and the leading ten covering around 0.14%. The sample consisted of naive CD4+ T cells sorted from blood. Subset given: CD45RA+ positively selected. These receptors were obtained from a man between 18 and 35 years old in good health.

The chain joins TRBV18 to TRBJ2-1, with TRBD2 matching over 8 bases. The germline V gene encodes CDR1 KGHSH and CDR2 LQKENI. This CDR3 is built from 17 residues. V dropped 0 bases and J dropped 6; count of bases not matched to a gene: 10. The CDR3 loop is CASSPPSGGAGVNEQFF. DNA for the CDR3: TGTGCCAGCTCACCACCATCAGGTGGAGCGGGAGTCAATGAGCAGTTCTTC.

The V call is TRBV30, the J call TRBJ1-6; D remains ambiguous. Germline loops: CDR1 GTSNPN, CDR2 SVGIG (reference sequence). This CDR3 comprises 14 residues. Trimming cost V 1 base and J 10 bases, with 14 bases left between them. CDR3 sequence reads: CAWSDFSGRSPLHF. CDR3 DNA: TGTGCCTGGAGTGATTTTTCGGGCCGGTCACCCCTCCACTTT.

The chain is built from TRBV10-1 and TRBJ2-3; D uncertain. V dropped 10 bases and J dropped 0 bases, with 14 bases sitting between them. CDR1 is WNHNN, CDR2 SYGVQD, per germline (reference sequence). The CDR3 runs to 14 residues. The CDR3 region is CATNHGFSTDTQYF. The DNA of the CDR3 is TGCGCCACCAACCACGGCTTTAGCACAGATACGCAGTATTTT.

V usage is TRBV5-6 and J usage is TRBJ2-2, with a tentative D call TRBD2 (6 bases). The germline V gene encodes CDR1 SGHDT and CDR2 YYEEEE. The V and J ends lost 3 bases and 13 bases respectively, with 25 bases between them. CDR3 length: 16 residues. In DNA form, the CDR3 reads TGTGCCAGCAGCTGGGGCACCGGGACTCTTCCGATGGGGCTGTTTTTT. Protein: CASSWGTGTLPMGLFF.

This chain joins TRBV20-1 and TRBJ1-2; D remains unclear. This CDR3 is 11 amino acids long. Trimming pared 6 bases from V and 1 base from J, leaving 6 bases between. From germline, CDR1 is DFQATT and CDR2 SNEGSKA (reference sequence). CDR3 DNA sequence: TGCAGTGCGCAAATTAACTATGGCTACACCTTC. This encodes CSAQINYGYTF.

CDR3 in DNA: TGCGCCAGCAGCCAAGTCAGCGGGACCTCAGGGGAGCAGTTCTTC. The encoded protein is CASSQVSGTSGEQFF. J is TRBJ2-1 and V is TRBV4-1; 7 bases fit TRBD2. The CDR3 is made up of 15 amino acids. V dropped 1 base and J dropped 10; count of bases not matched to a gene: 10. The germline V gene encodes CDR1 MGHRA and CDR2 YSYEKL.

This sequence joins TRBV11-2 and TRBJ1-2; weak D call: TRBD1 (6 bases). This CDR3 spans 14 amino acids. V was pared by 0 bases and J by 4 bases, with 9 bases between. Germline values: CDR1 SGHAT, CDR2 FQNNGV. CDR3 sequence (DNA): TGTGCCAGCAGCTTAGAGGGGGACATCTATGGCTACACCTTC. It codes for CASSLEGDIYGYTF.

Remarks on this clone: The identical CDR3 is also encoded by other nucleotide sequences in the sample. The rearrangement links TRBV6-6 to TRBJ2-3, with TRBD1 identical over 8 bases. This CDR3 spans 14 amino acids. V shed 3 bases, J shed 3 bases, and the junction held 2 bases outside the gene matches. In germline, CDR1 is MNHNY, CDR2 SVGAGI (reference sequence). Written as DNA, the CDR3 is TGTGCCAGCAGTTATGGACAGGGAACAGATACGCAGTATTTT. The encoded protein is CASSYGQGTDTQYF.

This chain uses TRBV9 with TRBJ2-1, with TRBD2 matching 8 bases. Trimming at V came to 4 bases and at J to 7 bases, leaving 13 bases not matched to a gene. The germline CDR1 and CDR2 sequences are SGDLS and YYNGEE. This CDR3 contains 16 residues. CDR3 coding DNA: TGTGCCAGCAGCTCTTCCGGGACTAGTATAAGGAATGAGCAGTTCTTC. This encodes CASSSSGTSIRNEQFF.

Concerning this clone itself: The sample holds other DNA sequences that translate to the same CDR3. The rearrangement joins TRBV6-1 to TRBJ1-6, with 9 bases identical to TRBD1. The CDR3 consists of 14 residues. With V trimmed by 4 bases and J by 10 bases, 5 bases remained unmatched. Germline assignment: CDR1 MNHNS and CDR2 SASEGT. This CDR3 is CASSGGTGNSPLHF. The CDR3 DNA follows: TGTGCCAGCAGTGGGGGGACAGGGAACTCACCCCTCCACTTT.

The J gene is TRBJ2-7, the V gene TRBV11-2; D remains ambiguous. Deletions cut 1 base from V and 4 bases from J, with 8 bases between. CDR3 length equals 13 residues. The germline CDR1 and CDR2 sequences are SGHAT and FQNNGV. This CDR3 reads CASSLVAMYEQYF. The CDR3 DNA reads TGTGCCAGCAGCTTAGTGGCGATGTACGAGCAGTACTTC.

The rearrangement joins TRBV28 to TRBJ1-5; perhaps TRBD1 as D (6 bases). CDR3 size: 13 residues. Trimming took off 3 bases at V and 8 bases at J, with 11 bases between the two ends. Germline-derived CDR1 and CDR2 are MDHEN and SYDVKM. CDR3 DNA sequence: TGTGCCAGCAGTTTGGGGGCTCGTGAGCCCCAGCATTTT. It encodes CASSLGAREPQHF.

The rearrangement links TRBV10-3 to TRBJ2-3, with 14 bases identical to TRBD2. V lost 6 bases, J lost 4 bases, and 9 bases stayed unmatched. CDR3 size: 17 residues. CDR1 and CDR2 from the germline V gene are ENHRY and SYGVKD. CDR3 region: CAISPVGTSGGPDTQYF. CDR3 DNA: TGTGCCATCAGCCCAGTCGGGACTAGCGGGGGACCAGATACGCAGTATTTT.

J is TRBJ2-2 and V is TRBV5-6; TRBD2 might be the D (6 bases). The CDR3 runs 15 residues. Germline CDR1 and CDR2: SGHDT and YYEEEE. The V and J ends lost 4 bases and 1 base respectively, with 11 bases between them. The CDR3 sequence: CASSRRALNTGELFF. The CDR3 nucleotides read TGTGCCAGCAGCCGGAGGGCATTGAACACCGGGGAGCTGTTTTTT.

The rearrangement uses TRBV2 and TRBJ1-1; D is perhaps TRBD1 (5 bases). This CDR3 is 15 amino acids long. Germline V CDR1 and CDR2: SNHLY, FYNNEI. With 0 bases removed from V and 1 base from J, the gap between germline ends came to 9 bases. The CDR3 nucleotides read TGTGCCAGCAGTGAAGCCCCTAGGGGGAACACTGAAGCTTTCTTT. Translated, it gives CASSEAPRGNTEAFF. The full variable domain, its missing parts supplied by reference TRBV2 and TRBJ1-1, is EPEVTQTPSHQVTQMGQEVILRCVPISNHLYFYWYRQILGQKVEFLVSFYNNEISEKSEIFDDQFSVERPDGSNFTLKIRSTKLEDSAMYFCASSEAPRGNTEAFFGQGTRLTVV.

J is TRBJ2-3 and V is TRBV5-1; perhaps TRBD1 as D (6 bases). CDR3 length: 15 amino acids. Looked up from germline, CDR1 is SGHRS and CDR2 is YFSETQ. The ends were cut back, 6 bases at V and 1 base at J, with 15 bases in the middle. CDR3 protein: CASKGQRWGTDTQYF. The DNA of the CDR3 is TGCGCCAGCAAGGGACAACGATGGGGCACAGATACGCAGTATTTT.

The count of this clone is one. Other nucleotide sequences from this sample produce the same CDR3. The chain links TRBV19 to TRBJ2-1; 9 nucleotides align to TRBD2. Trimming took 3 bases from V and 7 from J; bases not matched to a gene: 1. The germline gives CDR1 LNHDA, CDR2 SQIVND (reference sequence). This CDR3 contains 13 residues. The CDR3 is CASSIGLANEQFF. In DNA form, the CDR3 reads TGTGCCAGTAGTATTGGACTAGCGAATGAGCAGTTCTTC.

The CDR3, as DNA: TGTGCCAGCAGTGAAACGGGTGGAGCGAATTATGGCTACACCTTC. Its protein product is CASSETGGANYGYTF. This chain links TRBV2 with TRBJ1-2; D is unclear. Trimming took 2 bases from V and 5 from J, leaving 15 bases between them. From germline, CDR1 is SNHLY and CDR2 FYNNEI. The CDR3 is 15 residues long.

The chain carries TRBV15 and TRBJ1-5, with D unclear. Germline CDR1 LNHNV, CDR2 YYDKDF (reference sequence). The CDR3 loop spans 14 amino acids. Between the trimmed V and J ends, which lost 2 bases and 4 bases, there was a span of 9 bases. The CDR3 is CATSRFLENQPQHF. CDR3 bases: TGTGCCACCAGCAGATTTCTGGAAAATCAGCCCCAGCATTTT.

The chain recombines TRBV7-9 with TRBJ2-7; TRBD1 aligns across 8 bases. Germline lookup yields CDR1 SEHNR and CDR2 FQNEAQ (reference sequence). J was trimmed by 3 bases and V by 4 bases; bases with no gene match: 5. This CDR3 is 14 amino acids long. CDR3 amino acids: CASSSGTGLYEQYF. The CDR3 bases are TGTGCCAGCAGCTCCGGGACAGGACTCTACGAGCAGTACTTC.

Details on this clone: Within the sample, other DNA sequences also encode this same CDR3. The V gene is TRBV5-1, the J gene TRBJ2-2; 9 nucleotides align to TRBD2. The CDR3 extends over 14 amino acids. Germline CDR1 is SGHRS and CDR2 is YFSETQ. Germline trimming cut 6 bases from V and 2 bases from J; bases unmatched to any gene: 2. The CDR3 DNA reads TGCGCCAGCACTCTAGCGGGAAACACCGGGGAGCTGTTTTTT. Residues: CASTLAGNTGELFF.